The following is a T cell receptor (beta chain) sequence with its context. It has no known antigen specificity. Within one base of it there is no much larger clone, and no base qualities were kept. V is clipped by 3 bases and J by 8 bases, and the sequence between their germline boundaries is 16 bases long. In the germline V gene, CDR1 corresponds to KGHDR and CDR2 to SFDVKD. CDR3 length: 15 amino acids, cysteine to phenylalanine. Only the CDR3 DNA stays, 45 bases, in frame from base 1. The sample comes from a study of T-cell memory formation after mild COVID-19 (dated by TCRdb to the early 2020s). Describing the broader study: TCR sequence clusters from the two donors were found to be largely donor specific. Two young, previously healthy adult volunteers made up the cohort, one male and one female. T-cell clones expanding and contracting after mild COVID-19 in two donors were tracked by longitudinal TCRalpha and TCRbeta repertoire sequencing. What the authors observed across the whole study: Clones that contracted from day 15 to 85 showed balanced CD4/CD8 phenotypes, whereas a second wave of clones that expanded from day 15 to 37 leaned towards CD4+. Contracting CD4+ clones appeared mostly in the CM and EM memory subsets, whereas CD8+ clones were enriched in EMRA. Whether the second-wave clones peaking on day 37 were SARS-CoV-2 specific was not confirmed. Some responding clones were found in pre-infection memory, which suggests that pre-existing cross-reactive memory T cells took part in the SARS-CoV-2 response. The study included only a couple of mild cases, and larger cohorts that include severe cases with pre-infection samples were judged to be necessary.

PBMCs were isolated by Ficoll-Paque density gradient centrifugation. The sequencer was an Illumina NovaSeq 6000. Using 5'RACE with constant-segment primers, TCRalpha and TCRbeta cDNA libraries were constructed, with sample barcodes and unique molecular identifiers added in the process. RNA was extracted from every sample with Trizol reagent. Amplification of the libraries took two PCR steps, and the second step added a second sample barcode plus Illumina TruSeq adapters. Sequencing of libraries was performed on an Illumina NovaSeq with 2 x 150 bp paired-end reads. On the authors' methods: Demultiplexing of reads and collapsing into UMI-guided consensus sequences were performed with migec v1.2.7. With mixcr v2.1.11, UMI consensuses were aligned to TRA and TRB V and J templates and assembled into clonotypes. Clonotypes were classified as expanded or contracted when called significant by both edgeR and NoisET, with noise models trained on biological replicates. edgeR calls used a false discovery rate-adjusted p below 0.01 and a log2 fold-change threshold of 1. As an exploratory analysis of dynamics, max-normalized trajectories of the 1000 most abundant clonotypes were examined by PCA with hierarchical clustering. Each responding clone was given a CD4 or CD8 phenotype based on the CD4+ and CD8+ repertoires, which had been sequenced separately. In-frame beta chains were kept once TCRdb had trimmed the public reads at Q25 with fastp and called clones with MiXCR. Every distinct CDR3 protein forms one entry, paired with its most common genes and DNA. TCRdb, not the original authors, processed these V and J calls. Here the sample has roughly 400,000 distinct CDR3 sequences; more than 15% occur a single time. 20% to 25% of the sample rests with the top ten.

Sequenced material: PBMCs or a T cell subset sorted from them (not recorded which). The source is a man aged 18 to 29 who had mild COVID-19 (a few samples of this study predate the infection). The sample titles of this study are shuffled in the database, so cell type and time point are left out; the donor was told from shared clones. The chain uses TRBV24-1 and TRBJ2-1; the D region is possibly TRBD1 or TRBD2, each matching across 5 bases. The CDR3 region reads CATSDVGRPRDEQFF. The DNA sequence follows: TGTGCCACCAGTGATGTGGGACGGCCTCGGGATGAGCAGTTCTTC.